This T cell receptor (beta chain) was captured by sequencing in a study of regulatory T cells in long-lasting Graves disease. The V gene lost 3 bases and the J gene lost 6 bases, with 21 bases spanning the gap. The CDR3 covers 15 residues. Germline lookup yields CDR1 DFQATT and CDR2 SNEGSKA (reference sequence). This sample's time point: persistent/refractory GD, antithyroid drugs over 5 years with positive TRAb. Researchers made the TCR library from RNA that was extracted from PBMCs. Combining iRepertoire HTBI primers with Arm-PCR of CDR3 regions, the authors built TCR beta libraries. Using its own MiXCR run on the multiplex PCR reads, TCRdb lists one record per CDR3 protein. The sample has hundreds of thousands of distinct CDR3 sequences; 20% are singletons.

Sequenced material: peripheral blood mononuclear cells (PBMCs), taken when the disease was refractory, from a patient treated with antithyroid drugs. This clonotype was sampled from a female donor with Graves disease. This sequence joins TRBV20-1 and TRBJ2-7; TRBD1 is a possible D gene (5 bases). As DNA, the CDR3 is TGCAGTGCTAGGGTGACCCTGACAGCATCGGGCGAGCAGTACTTC. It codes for CSARVTLTASGEQYF.